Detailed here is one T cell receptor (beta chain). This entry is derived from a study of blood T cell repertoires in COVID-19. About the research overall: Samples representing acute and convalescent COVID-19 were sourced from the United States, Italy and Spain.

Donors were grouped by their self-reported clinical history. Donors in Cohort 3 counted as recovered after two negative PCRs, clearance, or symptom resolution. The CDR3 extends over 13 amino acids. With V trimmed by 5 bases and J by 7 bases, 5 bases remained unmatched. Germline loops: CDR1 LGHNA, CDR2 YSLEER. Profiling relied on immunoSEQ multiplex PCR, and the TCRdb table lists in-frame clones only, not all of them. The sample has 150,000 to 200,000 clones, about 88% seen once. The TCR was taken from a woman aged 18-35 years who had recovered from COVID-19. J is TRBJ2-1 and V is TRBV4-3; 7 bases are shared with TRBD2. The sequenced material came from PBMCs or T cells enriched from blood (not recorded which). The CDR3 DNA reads TGCGCCAGCAGCTCAGGACTAGTGAATGAGCAGTTCTTC. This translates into CASSSGLVNEQFF.